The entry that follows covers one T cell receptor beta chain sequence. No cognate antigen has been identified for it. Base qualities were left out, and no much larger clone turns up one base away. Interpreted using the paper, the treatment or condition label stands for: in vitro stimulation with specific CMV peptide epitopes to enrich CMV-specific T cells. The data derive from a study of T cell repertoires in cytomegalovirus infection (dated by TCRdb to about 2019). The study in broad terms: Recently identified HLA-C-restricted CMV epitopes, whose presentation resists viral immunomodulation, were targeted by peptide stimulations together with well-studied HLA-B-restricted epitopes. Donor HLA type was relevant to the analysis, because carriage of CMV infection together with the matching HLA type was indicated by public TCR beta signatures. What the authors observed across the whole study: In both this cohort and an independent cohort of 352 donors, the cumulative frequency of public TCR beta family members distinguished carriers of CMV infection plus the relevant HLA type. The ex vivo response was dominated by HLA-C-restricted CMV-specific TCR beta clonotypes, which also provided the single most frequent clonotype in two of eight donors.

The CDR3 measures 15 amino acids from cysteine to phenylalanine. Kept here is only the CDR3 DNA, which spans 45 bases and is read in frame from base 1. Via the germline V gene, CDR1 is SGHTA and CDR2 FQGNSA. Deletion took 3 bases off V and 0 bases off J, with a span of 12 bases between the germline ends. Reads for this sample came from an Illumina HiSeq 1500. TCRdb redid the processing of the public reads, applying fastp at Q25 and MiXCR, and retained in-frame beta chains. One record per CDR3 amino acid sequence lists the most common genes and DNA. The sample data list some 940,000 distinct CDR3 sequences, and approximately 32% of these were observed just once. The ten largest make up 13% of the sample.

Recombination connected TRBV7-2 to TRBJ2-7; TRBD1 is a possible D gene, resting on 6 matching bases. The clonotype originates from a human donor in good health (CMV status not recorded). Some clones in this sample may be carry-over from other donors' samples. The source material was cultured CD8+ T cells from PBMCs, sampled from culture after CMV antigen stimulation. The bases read TGTGCCAGCAGCTTTGGACAGTCGGGCTCCTACGAGCAGTACTTC. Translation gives CASSFGQSGSYEQYF.